This T cell receptor (beta chain) stems from a study of metastatic and nonmetastatic thyroid tumors. Study-level results: Benign nodules were reported to have significantly lower TCR beta diversity than malignant thyroid tumors, in blood and tumor.

There were no patients who had received any treatment before thyroid surgery. TCRdb re-called clones via MiXCR from the PCR reads. Of roughly 40,000 clones in the sample, less than 20% were seen once. This clone was seen repeatedly, ten times or more. Antigen specificity is unknown. Germline assignment: CDR1 SGHRS and CDR2 YFSETQ. The CDR3 loop spans 12 amino acids. V shed 4 bases and J shed 3 bases, with 7 bases lying between them. The clonotype was recovered from a female donor with papillary thyroid cancer or a benign thyroid nodule (not recorded which). Some clones in this sample may be carry-over from other donors' samples. The V call is TRBV5-1, the J call TRBJ1-1; tentative D call: TRBD1 (5 bases). The sequenced material came from blood. CDR3 sequence: CASSPGDTEAFF. The DNA of the CDR3 is TGCGCCAGCAGCCCGGGGGACACTGAAGCTTTCTTT.